The 8 T cell receptor beta chains listed next were all sequenced from one sample in a study of patients and donors after allogeneic stem cell transplantation. TCRdb ran MiXCR on the RT-PCR reads and lists one entry per CDR3 protein. The sample holds about a million distinct CDR3 sequences, around 17% seen once. The sequenced sample was blood, either unsorted or a sorted T cell fraction (not recorded which). The receptors here all came from a human donor who was either an allogeneic HSCT recipient or a stem cell or donor lymphocyte infusion donor (not recorded which). It is not recorded whose cells these are; they may come from a transplant donor.

This sequence joins TRBV7-9 and TRBJ2-7; 7 bases match TRBD1. V dropped 5 bases and J dropped 6; count of bases not matched to a gene: 7. Looked up from germline, CDR1 is SEHNR and CDR2 is FQNEAQ (reference sequence). This CDR3 region has 13 residues. The CDR3, as DNA: TGTGCCAGCAGCCGACGACAGGGCCGCGAGCAGTACTTC. It is translated as CASSRRQGREQYF. The full variable domain, with the rest looked up from reference TRBV7-9 and TRBJ2-7, is DTGVSQNPRHKITKRGQNVTFRCDPISEHNRLYWYRQTLGQGPEFLTYFQNEAQLEKSRLLSDRFSAERPKGSFSTLEIQRTEQGDSAMYLCASSRRQGREQYFGPGTRLTVT.

This clonotype was recorded only once. CDR3 loop: CASTLGQTYDGYTF. DNA for the CDR3: TGTGCCAGCACTCTAGGACAAACCTATGATGGCTACACCTTC. The J gene is TRBJ1-2, the V gene TRBV5-4, with D perhaps matching TRBD1 (5 bases). The V end was cut by 6 bases, the J end by 6 bases, with 18 bases between. Germline V gene sequence: CDR1 SGHNT, CDR2 YYREEE (reference sequence). This CDR3 is 14 amino acids long.

This clonotype was picked up a small number of times. The chain recombines TRBV6-5 with TRBJ2-3; TRBD2 might be the D (5 bases). This CDR3 has 14 amino acids. V dropped 2 bases and J dropped 2 bases, with 8 bases sitting between them. CDR1 and CDR2 from the germline V gene are MNHEY and SVGAGI. CDR3 DNA: TGTGCCAGCAGTTACCCGGACTCCACAGATACGCAGTATTTT. Translation: CASSYPDSTDTQYF.

This clonotype was counted only a few times. The V and J genes are TRBV7-9 and TRBJ2-5, with D possibly matching TRBD2 (6 bases). Germline V CDR1 and CDR2: SEHNR, FQNEAQ (reference sequence). Between the trimmed V and J ends, which lost 3 bases and 2 bases, there was a span of 16 bases. The CDR3 is 16 residues long. This CDR3 reads CASSFLGAGRQETQYF. The CDR3 DNA sequence: TGTGCCAGCAGCTTTCTCGGAGCGGGTCGGCAAGAGACCCAGTACTTC.

This clonotype was counted ten times or more. The chain carries TRBV29-1 and TRBJ2-3; D is unclear. This CDR3 has 11 residues. V lost 7 bases to trimming and J lost 3 bases, with 8 bases between them. CDR1 and CDR2 from the germline V gene are SQVTM and ANQGSEA. The CDR3 loop is CSAGSTDTQYF. CDR3 DNA sequence: TGCAGCGCCGGGTCTACAGATACGCAGTATTTT.

In this sample, this clonotype turned up once. V gene TRBV6-5 combines with J gene TRBJ1-1; no definite D call. With 0 bases removed from V and 1 base from J, the gap between germline ends came to 12 bases. The length of the CDR3 is 16 residues. CDR1 and CDR2 (germline): MNHEY, SVGAGI. The CDR3, as DNA: TGTGCCAGCAGTTACTCTCCCGGCAGATCGAACACTGAAGCTTTCTTT. Amino acids: CASSYSPGRSNTEAFF.

This chain connects TRBV2 to TRBJ2-7; 12 bases line up with TRBD2. The CDR3 has 14 residues. The V and J ends lost 8 bases and 4 bases, in that order; junction bases with no gene match: 6. Germline V gives CDR1 SNHLY, CDR2 FYNNEI. The DNA for the CDR3 is TGTGCCAGCCGACTAGCGGGAGAATTATACGAGCAGTACTTC. The encoded protein is CASRLAGELYEQYF.

There are a few counts of this clonotype. The chain employs TRBV12-3 or TRBV12-4 and TRBJ2-1; TRBD2 matches 7 bases. The CDR3 runs 12 residues. V gave up 3 bases and J gave up 13 bases; unmatched junction bases: 6. The CDR3 reads CASSFVKGLQFF. CDR3 sequence (DNA): TGTGCCAGCAGTTTTGTCAAGGGACTACAGTTCTTC.